There are a few counts of the clone carrying this TCR beta chain. The same CDR3 can be traced to other DNA sequences in this sample. The V gene's germline CDR1 is SGHRS and CDR2 YFSETQ. This CDR3 has 13 amino acids. Trimming took 4 bases from V and 2 from J; bases not matched to a gene: 2. The data were obtained in a study of follicular helper T cells after annual influenza vaccination. Sequenced by immunoSEQ multiplex PCR; TCRdb stores in-frame clones only, minus some. This sample has about 10,000 clones, with around 86% found just once. Time point reported: 2014-2015 season, 7 days after vaccination. Excluded were substance abuse, HIV/AIDS, active cancer, immunomodulatory drugs and active illness.

The genes are TRBV5-1 and TRBJ1-2, with 7 bases fitting TRBD1. This specimen was CXCR5- memory CD4+ T cells sorted from blood, taken 7 days after influenza vaccination. The source of this sequence is an adult who received the influenza vaccine. The CDR3 here is CASSEQGNYGYTF. The DNA of the CDR3 is TGCGCCAGCAGCGAACAGGGGAACTATGGCTACACCTTC.